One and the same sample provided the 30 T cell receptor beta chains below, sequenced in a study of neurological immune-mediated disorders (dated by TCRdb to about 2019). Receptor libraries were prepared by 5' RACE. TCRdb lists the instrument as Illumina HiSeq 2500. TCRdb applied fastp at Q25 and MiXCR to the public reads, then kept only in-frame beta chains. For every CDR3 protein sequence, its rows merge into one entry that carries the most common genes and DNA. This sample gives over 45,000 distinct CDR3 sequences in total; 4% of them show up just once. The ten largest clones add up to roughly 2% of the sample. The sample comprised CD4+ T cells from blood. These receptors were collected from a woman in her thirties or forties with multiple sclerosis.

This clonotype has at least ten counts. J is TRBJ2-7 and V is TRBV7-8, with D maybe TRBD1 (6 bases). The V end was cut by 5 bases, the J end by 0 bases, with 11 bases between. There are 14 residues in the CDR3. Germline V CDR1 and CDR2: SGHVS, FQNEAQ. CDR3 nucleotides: TGTGCCAGCAGCCTCCGGGACAACTCCTACGAGCAGTACTTC. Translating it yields CASSLRDNSYEQYF.

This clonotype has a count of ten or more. In DNA, the CDR3 is TGTGCCAGCAGAGGACAGTGGAATGGCTACACCTTC. Its protein product is CASRGQWNGYTF. The chain links TRBV27 to TRBJ1-2; D possibly corresponds to TRBD1 (6 bases). Germline loops: CDR1 MNHEY, CDR2 SMNVEV (reference sequence). CDR3 length equals 12 residues. The V end was cut by 6 bases, the J end by 6 bases, with 11 bases between.

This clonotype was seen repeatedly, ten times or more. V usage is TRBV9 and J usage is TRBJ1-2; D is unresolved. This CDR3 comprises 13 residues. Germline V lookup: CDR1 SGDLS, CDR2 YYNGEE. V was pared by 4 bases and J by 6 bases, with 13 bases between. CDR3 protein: CASSPAPMDGYTF. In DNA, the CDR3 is TGTGCCAGCAGCCCCGCCCCCATGGATGGCTACACCTTC.

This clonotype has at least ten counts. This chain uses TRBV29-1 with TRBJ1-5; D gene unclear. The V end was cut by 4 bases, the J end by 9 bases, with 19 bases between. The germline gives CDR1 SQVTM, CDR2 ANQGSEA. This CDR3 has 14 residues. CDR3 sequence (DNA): TGCAGCGTTGGAGGTTCGGGCCCCATCGGGCCCCAGCATTTT. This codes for CSVGGSGPIGPQHF.

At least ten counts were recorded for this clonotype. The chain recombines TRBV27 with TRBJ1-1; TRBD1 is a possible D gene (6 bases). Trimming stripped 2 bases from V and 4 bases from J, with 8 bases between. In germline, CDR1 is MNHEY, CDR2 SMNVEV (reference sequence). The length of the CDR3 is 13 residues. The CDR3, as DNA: TGTGCCAGCAGTTTAATAGGGGGCACTGAAGCTTTCTTT. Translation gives CASSLIGGTEAFF.

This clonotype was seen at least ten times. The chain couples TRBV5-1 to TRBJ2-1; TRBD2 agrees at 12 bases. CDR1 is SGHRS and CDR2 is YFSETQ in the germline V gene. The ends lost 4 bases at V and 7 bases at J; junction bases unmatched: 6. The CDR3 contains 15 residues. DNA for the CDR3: TGCGCCAGCAGCCCACTAGCGGGGGGAACTAATGAGCAGTTCTTC. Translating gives CASSPLAGGTNEQFF.

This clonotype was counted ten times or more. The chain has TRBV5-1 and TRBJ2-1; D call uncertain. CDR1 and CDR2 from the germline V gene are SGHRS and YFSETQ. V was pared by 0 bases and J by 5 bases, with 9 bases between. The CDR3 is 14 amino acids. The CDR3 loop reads CASSLGGQNNEQFF. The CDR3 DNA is TGCGCCAGCAGCTTGGGAGGTCAAAACAATGAGCAGTTCTTC.

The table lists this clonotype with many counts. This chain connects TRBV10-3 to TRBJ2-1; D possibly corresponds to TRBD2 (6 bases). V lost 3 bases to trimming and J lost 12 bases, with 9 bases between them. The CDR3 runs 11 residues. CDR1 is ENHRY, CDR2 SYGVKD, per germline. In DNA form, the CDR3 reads TGTGCCATCAGTGATGGGGGGTGGCAGTTCTTC. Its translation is CAISDGGWQFF.

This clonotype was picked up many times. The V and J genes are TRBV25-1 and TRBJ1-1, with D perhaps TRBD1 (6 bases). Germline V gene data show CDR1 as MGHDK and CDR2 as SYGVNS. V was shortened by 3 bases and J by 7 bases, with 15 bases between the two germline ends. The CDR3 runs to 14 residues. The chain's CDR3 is CASSDYLGQNEAFF. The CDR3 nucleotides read TGTGCCAGCAGTGATTATCTCGGACAGAATGAAGCTTTCTTT.

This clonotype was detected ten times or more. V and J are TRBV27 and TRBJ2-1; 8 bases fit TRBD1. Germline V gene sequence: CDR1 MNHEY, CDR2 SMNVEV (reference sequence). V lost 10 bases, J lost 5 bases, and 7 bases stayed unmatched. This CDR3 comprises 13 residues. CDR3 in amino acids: CATRQGINNEQFF. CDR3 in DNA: TGTGCCACGAGACAGGGGATAAACAATGAGCAGTTCTTC.

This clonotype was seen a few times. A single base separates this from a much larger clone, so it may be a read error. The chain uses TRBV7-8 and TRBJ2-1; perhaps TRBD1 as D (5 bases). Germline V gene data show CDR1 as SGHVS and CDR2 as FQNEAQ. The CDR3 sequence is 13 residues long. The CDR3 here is CANSLDSRNEQFF. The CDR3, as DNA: TGTGCCAACAGCTTAGACAGCCGCAATGAGCAGTTCTTC.

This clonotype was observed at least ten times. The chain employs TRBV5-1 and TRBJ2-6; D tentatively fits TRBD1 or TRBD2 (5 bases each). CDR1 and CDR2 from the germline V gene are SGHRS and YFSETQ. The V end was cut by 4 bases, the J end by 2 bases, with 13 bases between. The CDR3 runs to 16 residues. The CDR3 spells CASSGGRITGANVLTF. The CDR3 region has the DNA TGCGCCAGCAGCGGGGGTCGTATCACTGGGGCCAACGTCCTGACTTTC. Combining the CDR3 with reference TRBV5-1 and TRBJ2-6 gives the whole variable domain KAGVTQTPRYLIKTRGQQVTLSCSPISGHRSVSWYQQTPGQGLQFLFEYFSETQRNKGNFPGRFSGRQFSNSRSEMNVSTLELGDSALYLCASSGGRITGANVLTFGAGSRLTVL.

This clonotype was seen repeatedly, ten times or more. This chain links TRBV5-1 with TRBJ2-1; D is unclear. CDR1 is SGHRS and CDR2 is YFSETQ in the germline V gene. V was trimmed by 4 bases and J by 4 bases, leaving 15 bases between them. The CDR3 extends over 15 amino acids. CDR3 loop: CASSPRRKLYNEQFF. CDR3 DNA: TGCGCCAGCAGCCCACGGAGAAAACTATACAATGAGCAGTTCTTC.

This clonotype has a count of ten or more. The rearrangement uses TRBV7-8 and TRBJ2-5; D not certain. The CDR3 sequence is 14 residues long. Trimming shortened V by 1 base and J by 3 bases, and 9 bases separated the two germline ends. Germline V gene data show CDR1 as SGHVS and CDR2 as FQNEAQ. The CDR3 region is CASSLDVGKETQYF. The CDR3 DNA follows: TGTGCCAGCAGCTTAGACGTGGGCAAAGAGACCCAGTACTTC.

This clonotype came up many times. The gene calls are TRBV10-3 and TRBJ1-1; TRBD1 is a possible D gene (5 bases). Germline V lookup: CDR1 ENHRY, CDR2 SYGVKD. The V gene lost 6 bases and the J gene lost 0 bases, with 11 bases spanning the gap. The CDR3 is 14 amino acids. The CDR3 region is CAISLDMLNTEAFF. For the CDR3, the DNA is TGTGCCATCAGCTTGGACATGTTGAACACTGAAGCTTTCTTT.

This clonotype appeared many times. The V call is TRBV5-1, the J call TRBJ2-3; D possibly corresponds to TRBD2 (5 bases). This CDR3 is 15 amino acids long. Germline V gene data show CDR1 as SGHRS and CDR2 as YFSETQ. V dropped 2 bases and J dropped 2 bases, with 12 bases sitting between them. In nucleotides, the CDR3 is TGCGCCAGCAGCTTTTCAGCGGTTCTCACAGATACGCAGTATTTT. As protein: CASSFSAVLTDTQYF.

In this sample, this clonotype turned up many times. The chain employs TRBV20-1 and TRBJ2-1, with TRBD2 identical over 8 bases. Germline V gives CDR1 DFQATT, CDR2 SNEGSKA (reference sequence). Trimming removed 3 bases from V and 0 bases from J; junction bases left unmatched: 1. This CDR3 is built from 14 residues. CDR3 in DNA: TGCAGTGCTAGGCGGGGGGTCTCCTACAATGAGCAGTTCTTC. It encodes CSARRGVSYNEQFF.

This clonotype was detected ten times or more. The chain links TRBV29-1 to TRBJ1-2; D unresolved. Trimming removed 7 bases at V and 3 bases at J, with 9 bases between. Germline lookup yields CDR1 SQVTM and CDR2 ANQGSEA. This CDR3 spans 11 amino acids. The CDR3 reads CSGGLDYGYTF. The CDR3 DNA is TGCAGCGGCGGGCTAGACTATGGCTACACCTTC.

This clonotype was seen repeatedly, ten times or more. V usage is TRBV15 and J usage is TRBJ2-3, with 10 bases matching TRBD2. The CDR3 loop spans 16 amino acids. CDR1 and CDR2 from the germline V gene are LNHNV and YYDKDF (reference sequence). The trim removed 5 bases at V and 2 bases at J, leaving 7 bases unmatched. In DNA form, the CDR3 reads TGTGCCACCAGCTCAGGACTAGCGGAAGTCACAGATACGCAGTATTTT. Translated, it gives CATSSGLAEVTDTQYF.

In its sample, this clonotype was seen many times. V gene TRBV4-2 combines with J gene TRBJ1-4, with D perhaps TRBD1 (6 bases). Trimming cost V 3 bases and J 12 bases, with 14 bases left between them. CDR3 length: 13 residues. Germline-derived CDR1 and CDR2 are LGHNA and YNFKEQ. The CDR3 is CASSHATGLELFF. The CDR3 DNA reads TGTGCCAGCAGCCACGCCACAGGGTTGGAACTGTTTTTT.

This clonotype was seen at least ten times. The CDR3 region is CSARGGGQETQYF. CDR3 nucleotide sequence: TGCAGTGCTAGAGGGGGTGGGCAAGAGACCCAGTACTTC. The chain joins TRBV20-1 to TRBJ2-5; D not resolved. The CDR3 has 13 residues. Trimming shortened V by 1 base and J by 2 bases, and 8 bases separated the two germline ends. The germline V gene has CDR1 DFQATT and CDR2 SNEGSKA (reference sequence).

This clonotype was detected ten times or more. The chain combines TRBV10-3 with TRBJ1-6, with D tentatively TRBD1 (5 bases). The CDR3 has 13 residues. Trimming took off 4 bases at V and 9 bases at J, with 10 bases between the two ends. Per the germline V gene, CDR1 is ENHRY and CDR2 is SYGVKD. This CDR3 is CAISGSGSSPLHF. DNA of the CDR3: TGTGCCATCAGTGGGTCAGGGAGTTCACCCCTCCACTTT.

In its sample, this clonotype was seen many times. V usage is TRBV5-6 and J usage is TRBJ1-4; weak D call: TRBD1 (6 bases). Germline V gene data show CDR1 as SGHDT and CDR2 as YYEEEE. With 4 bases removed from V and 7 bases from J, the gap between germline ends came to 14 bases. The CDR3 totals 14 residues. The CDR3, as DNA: TGTGCCAGCAGCCTAGGGACAATAGGTGAAAAACTGTTTTTT. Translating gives CASSLGTIGEKLFF.

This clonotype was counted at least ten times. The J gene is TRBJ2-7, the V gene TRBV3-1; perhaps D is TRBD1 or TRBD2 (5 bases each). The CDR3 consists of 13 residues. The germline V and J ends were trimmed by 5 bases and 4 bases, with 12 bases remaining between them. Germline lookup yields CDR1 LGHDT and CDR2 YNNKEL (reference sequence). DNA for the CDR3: TGTGCCAGCAGCTTCCGGGACGGATACGAGCAGTACTTC. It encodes CASSFRDGYEQYF.

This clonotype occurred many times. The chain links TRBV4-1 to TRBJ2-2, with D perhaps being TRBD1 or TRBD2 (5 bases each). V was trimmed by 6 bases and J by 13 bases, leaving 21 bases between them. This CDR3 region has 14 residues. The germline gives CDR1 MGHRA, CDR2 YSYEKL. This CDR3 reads CASRSLRDPGLLFF. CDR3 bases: TGCGCCAGCAGGAGCCTCCGGGACCCAGGACTGCTGTTTTTT.

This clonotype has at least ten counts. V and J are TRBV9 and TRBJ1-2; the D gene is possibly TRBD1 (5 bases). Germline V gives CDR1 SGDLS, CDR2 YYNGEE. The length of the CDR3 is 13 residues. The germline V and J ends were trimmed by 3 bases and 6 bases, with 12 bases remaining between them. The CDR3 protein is CASSEGPVDGYTF. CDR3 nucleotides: TGTGCCAGCAGCGAGGGACCTGTAGATGGCTACACCTTC.

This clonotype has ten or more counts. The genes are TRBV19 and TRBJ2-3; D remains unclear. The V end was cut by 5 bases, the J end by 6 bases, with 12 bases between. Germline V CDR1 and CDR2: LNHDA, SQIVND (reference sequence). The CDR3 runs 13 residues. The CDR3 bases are TGTGCCAGTAGTCAAGGCCCCGGGGATACGCAGTATTTT. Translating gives CASSQGPGDTQYF.

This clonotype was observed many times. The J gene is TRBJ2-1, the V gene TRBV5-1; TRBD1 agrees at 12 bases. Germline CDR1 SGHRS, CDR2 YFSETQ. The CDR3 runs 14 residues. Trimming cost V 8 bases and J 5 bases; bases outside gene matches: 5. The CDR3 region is CASQGQGANNEQFF. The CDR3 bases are TGCGCCAGTCAGGGACAGGGGGCGAACAATGAGCAGTTCTTC.

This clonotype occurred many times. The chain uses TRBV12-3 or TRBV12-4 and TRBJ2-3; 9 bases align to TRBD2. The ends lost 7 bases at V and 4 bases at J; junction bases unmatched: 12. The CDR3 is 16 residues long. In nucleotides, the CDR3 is TGTGCCAGCACTCAAGGAAGTGGCGGGGGGGCAGATACGCAGTATTTT. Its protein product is CASTQGSGGGADTQYF.

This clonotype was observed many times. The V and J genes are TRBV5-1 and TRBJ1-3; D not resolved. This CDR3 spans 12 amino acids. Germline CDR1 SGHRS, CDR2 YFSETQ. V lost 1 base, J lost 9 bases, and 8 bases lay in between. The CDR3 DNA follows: TGCGCCAGCAGCTTGACCGGGAGCACCATATATTTT. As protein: CASSLTGSTIYF.